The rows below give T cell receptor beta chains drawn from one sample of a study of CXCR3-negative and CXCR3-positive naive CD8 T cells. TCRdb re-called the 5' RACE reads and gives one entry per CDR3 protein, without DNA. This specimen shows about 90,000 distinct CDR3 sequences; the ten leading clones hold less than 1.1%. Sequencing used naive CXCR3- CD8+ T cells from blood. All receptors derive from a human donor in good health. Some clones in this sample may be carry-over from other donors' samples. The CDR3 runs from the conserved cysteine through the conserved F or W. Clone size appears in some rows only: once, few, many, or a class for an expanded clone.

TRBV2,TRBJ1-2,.,CASGNRRGAGGYTF
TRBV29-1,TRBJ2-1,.,CSAPGLAGGLSGEQFF
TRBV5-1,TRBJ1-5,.,CASSLVGDQPQLF
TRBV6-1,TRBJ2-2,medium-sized,CASMEGARSGELFF
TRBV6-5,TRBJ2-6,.,CASSEVEGGANVLTF
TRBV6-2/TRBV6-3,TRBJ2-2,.,CASSSGGYTGELFF
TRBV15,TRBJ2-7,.,CATSRDRGRLYEQYF
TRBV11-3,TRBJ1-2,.,CASSLHYGYTF
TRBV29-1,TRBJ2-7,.,CSALYRGSYEQYF
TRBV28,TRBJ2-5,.,CASRDRGQETQYF
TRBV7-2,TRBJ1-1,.,CASRTGYPEAFF
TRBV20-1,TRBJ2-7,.,CSARDLTSGPSYEQYF
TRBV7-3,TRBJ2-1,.,CASSILAGVFNEQFF
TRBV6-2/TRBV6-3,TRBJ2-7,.,CASSGTSYEQYF
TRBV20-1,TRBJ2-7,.,CSAIYGSNAAYEQYF
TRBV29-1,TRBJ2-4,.,CSVDSGLENIQYF
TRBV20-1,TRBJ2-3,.,CSATDKGSSTDTQYF
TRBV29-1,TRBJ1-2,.,CSGVTGGYGYTF
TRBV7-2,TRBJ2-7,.,CASSLEQGGYEQYF
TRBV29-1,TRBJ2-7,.,CSVSRPQFQGEQYF
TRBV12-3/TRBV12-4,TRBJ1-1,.,CASRVDGVEAFF
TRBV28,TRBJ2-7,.,CASRDIHSYEQYF
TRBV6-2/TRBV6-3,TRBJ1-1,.,CASSYPLAVDEAFF
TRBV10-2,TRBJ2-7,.,CASKHVSSYEQYF
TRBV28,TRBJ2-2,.,CASSENRGANTGELFF
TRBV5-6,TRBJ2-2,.,CASSPRDEGTGELFF
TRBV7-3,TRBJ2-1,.,CASSLSGRQFYNEQFF
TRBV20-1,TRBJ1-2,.,CSASEGLNYGYTF
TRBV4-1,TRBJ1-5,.,CASSQGFGGNQPQHF
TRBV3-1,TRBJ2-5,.,CASSQVYRETQYF
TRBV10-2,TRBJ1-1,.,CASSDWGSGNTEAFF
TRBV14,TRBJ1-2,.,CASSRTGQILYGYTF
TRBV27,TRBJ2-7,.,CASSWGKPYEQYF
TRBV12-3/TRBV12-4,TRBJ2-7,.,CASSSGQATYEQYF
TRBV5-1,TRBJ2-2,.,CASSYPGQRIDTGELFF
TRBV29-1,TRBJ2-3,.,CSVEGGLADLTDTQYF